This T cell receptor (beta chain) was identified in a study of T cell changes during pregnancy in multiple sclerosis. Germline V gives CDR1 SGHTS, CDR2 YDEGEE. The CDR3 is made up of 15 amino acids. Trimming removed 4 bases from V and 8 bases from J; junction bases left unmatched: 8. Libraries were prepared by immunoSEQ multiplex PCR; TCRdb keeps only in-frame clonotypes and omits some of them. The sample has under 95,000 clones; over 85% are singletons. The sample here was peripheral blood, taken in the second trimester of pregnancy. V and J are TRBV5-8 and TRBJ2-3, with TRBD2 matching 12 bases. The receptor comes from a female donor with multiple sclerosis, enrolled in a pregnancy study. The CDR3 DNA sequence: TGTGCCAGCAGCCTCGGACTAGCGGGATTTGTTACGCAGTATTTT. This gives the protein CASSLGLAGFVTQYF.